These 22 T cell receptor beta chains were all obtained from the same sample, sequenced in a study of blood T cell repertoires in COVID-19 (TCRdb year 2020). Library prep was done by the immunoSEQ multiplex PCR assay. TCRdb took this table from immuneACCESS and kept in-frame rearrangements with V and J called. Such tables lack part of the clones; where checked against another copy, unresolved V genes explain under half of the gap, and the rest is unexplained. Across this sample there are about 400,000 clones, with about nine tenths seen only once. The top ten constitute 1.4% of the sample. The source material was peripheral blood. The source of these receptors is a woman aged 25 to 45 with active or convalescent COVID-19.

The count of this clone is one. The genes are TRBV13 and TRBJ2-7; unclear D gene. Trimming left V 0 bases short and J 2 bases short, with 8 bases between. CDR3 length: 14 residues. The V gene's germline CDR1 is PRHDT and CDR2 FYEKMQ (reference sequence). CDR3 coding DNA: TGTGCCAGCAGCTTAGGTACGCGTACCTACGAGCAGTACTTC. This translates into CASSLGTRTYEQYF.

This chain links TRBV5-4 with TRBJ2-7, with 8 bases identical to TRBD2. After removal of 2 bases from V and 0 bases from J, the junction contained 7 bases not matched to a gene. From germline, CDR1 is SGHNT and CDR2 YYREEE (reference sequence). This CDR3 comprises 16 residues. CDR3 DNA: TGTGCCAGCAGCTTTCGCCCAGCGGGGGCCTCCTACGAGCAGTACTTC. Protein: CASSFRPAGASYEQYF.

In its sample, this clone was seen once. This chain links TRBV4-1 with TRBJ1-2, with 7 bases that match TRBD1. The V gene end was trimmed by 1 base and the J gene end by 4 bases; junction bases not matched to a gene: 6. Germline CDR1 reads MGHRA; CDR2 reads YSYEKL. The CDR3 totals 15 residues. In nucleotides, the CDR3 is TGCGCCAGCAGCCAAGTGACAGGGAGCTTCTATGGCTACACCTTC. Translating gives CASSQVTGSFYGYTF.

This chain links TRBV5-1 with TRBJ2-3; 15 bases line up with TRBD2. CDR3 length: 18 amino acids. Germline trimming cut 3 bases from V and 2 bases from J; bases unmatched to any gene: 7. Germline lookup yields CDR1 SGHRS and CDR2 YFSETQ. The CDR3 loop is CASSYGLAGGWSTDTQYF. The CDR3 coding sequence is TGCGCCAGCAGCTATGGACTAGCGGGGGGGTGGTCCACAGATACGCAGTATTTT.

This clone occurred a few times. V gene TRBV5-4 combines with J gene TRBJ2-7, with D tentatively TRBD1 (7 bases). This CDR3 has 14 amino acids. V was cut by 0 bases and J by 3 bases, with 10 bases left in between. The germline V gene has CDR1 SGHNT and CDR2 YYREEE (reference sequence). The DNA for the CDR3 is TGTGCCAGCAGCTTGGTCCAGGGGGGCTACGAGCAGTACTTC. It is translated as CASSLVQGGYEQYF.

The J gene is TRBJ2-7, the V gene TRBV27, with 11 bases identical to TRBD2. Losses at the gene ends were 4 bases for V and 0 bases for J; bases not matched to a gene: 2. This CDR3 spans 15 amino acids. Per the germline V gene, CDR1 is MNHEY and CDR2 is SMNVEV (reference sequence). DNA for the CDR3: TGTGCCAGCAGTTCAGGGACTAGCGGCTCCTACGAGCAGTACTTC. It codes for CASSSGTSGSYEQYF.

The V gene is TRBV28, the J gene TRBJ2-7; D is unclear. The length of the CDR3 is 15 residues. Trimming pared 3 bases from V and 0 bases from J, leaving 12 bases between. CDR1 and CDR2 from the germline V gene are MDHEN and SYDVKM. The CDR3 reads CASSLGVISSYEQYF. The DNA of the CDR3 is TGTGCCAGCAGTTTGGGCGTCATCTCCTCCTACGAGCAGTACTTC.

The chain recombines TRBV29-1 with TRBJ2-5, with TRBD1 matching 8 bases. The V gene's germline CDR1 is SQVTM and CDR2 ANQGSEA. The CDR3 loop spans 13 amino acids. Trimming at V came to 3 bases and at J to 4 bases, leaving 4 bases not matched to a gene. CDR3 residues: CSVETGAGETQYF. The DNA of the CDR3 is TGCAGCGTTGAGACAGGGGCCGGAGAGACCCAGTACTTC.

The chain links TRBV5-1 to TRBJ1-3, with D possibly matching TRBD1 (5 bases). V was pared by 1 base and J by 0 bases, with 11 bases between. The CDR3 runs 16 residues. Germline-derived CDR1 and CDR2 are SGHRS and YFSETQ. CDR3 sequence: CASSLQGTNSGNTIYF. Written as DNA, the CDR3 is TGCGCCAGCAGCTTGCAGGGCACCAACTCTGGAAACACCATATATTTT.

This chain connects TRBV7-2 to TRBJ1-5, with D possibly matching TRBD1 (5 bases). Trimming stripped 6 bases from V and 5 bases from J, with 11 bases between. This CDR3 region has 13 residues. Germline assignment: CDR1 SGHTA and CDR2 FQGNSA. CDR3 bases: TGTGCCAGCAGTATACAGGCGGATCAGCCCCAGCATTTT. The encoded protein is CASSIQADQPQHF.

V usage is TRBV18 and J usage is TRBJ1-2; possible D gene TRBD1, 6 bases. V was pared by 3 bases and J by 3 bases, with 11 bases between. This CDR3 contains 14 residues. Per the germline V gene, CDR1 is KGHSH and CDR2 is LQKENI. CDR3 sequence reads: CASSPSQGYYGYTF. In nucleotides, the CDR3 is TGTGCCAGCTCACCCTCACAGGGATACTATGGCTACACCTTC.

V and J are TRBV4-1 and TRBJ1-1; tentatively, D is TRBD1 (5 bases). Germline loops: CDR1 MGHRA, CDR2 YSYEKL. V lost 1 base, J lost 4 bases, and 13 bases lay in between. The CDR3 consists of 15 residues. The CDR3 DNA reads TGCGCCAGCAGCCAAGCTAAGGGGTCGCGCACTGAAGCTTTCTTT. This translates into CASSQAKGSRTEAFF.

V is TRBV11-3 and J is TRBJ2-7; 7 nucleotides agree with TRBD2. The J segment lost 1 base and the V segment lost 5 bases, leaving 5 bases of the junction unmatched. The CDR3 length is 14 residues. Germline V lookup: CDR1 SGHNT, CDR2 YENEEA. The CDR3 loop reads CASSLAGGSYEQYF. CDR3 coding DNA: TGTGCCAGCAGCCTGGCCGGGGGGTCCTACGAGCAGTACTTC. Based on the CDR3 plus reference TRBV11-3 and TRBJ2-7, the full variable domain is EAGVVQSPRYKIIEKKQPVAFWCNPISGHNTLYWYLQNLGQGPELLIRYENEEAVDDSQLPKDRFSAERLKGVDSTLKIQPAELGDSAVYLCASSLAGGSYEQYFGPGTRLTVT.

V and J are TRBV4-2 and TRBJ2-2, with 12 bases lining up with TRBD1. The CDR3 totals 18 residues. Germline trimming cut 2 bases from V and 5 bases from J; bases unmatched to any gene: 9. The germline CDR1 and CDR2 sequences are LGHNA and YNFKEQ. The CDR3 loop is CASSQPPGQGAFTGELFF. The CDR3 DNA reads as TGTGCCAGCAGCCAACCTCCGGGACAGGGGGCGTTTACCGGGGAGCTGTTTTTT.

The rearrangement joins TRBV29-1 to TRBJ1-2; D not certain. The CDR3 spans 11 residues. V dropped 2 bases and J dropped 4 bases, with 5 bases sitting between them. Germline V gene data show CDR1 as SQVTM and CDR2 as ANQGSEA. The CDR3 protein is CSVETVYGYTF. CDR3 nucleotides: TGCAGCGTTGAAACGGTCTATGGCTACACCTTC.

The rearrangement uses TRBV10-1 and TRBJ1-5; 7 nucleotides line up with TRBD1. The CDR3 sequence is 15 residues long. V dropped 3 bases and J dropped 5; count of bases not matched to a gene: 7. Germline CDR1 and CDR2: WNHNN and SYGVQD (reference sequence). The CDR3 DNA reads as TGCGCCAGCAGTGACGGCCAGGGGGGAGATCAGCCCCAGCATTTT. Its translation is CASSDGQGGDQPQHF.

The rearrangement joins TRBV6-5 to TRBJ1-2; TRBD1 matches at 7 bases. Germline values: CDR1 MNHEY, CDR2 SVGAGI. The CDR3 loop spans 12 amino acids. V shed 8 bases, J shed 6 bases, and the junction held 6 bases outside the gene matches. The DNA for the CDR3 is TGTGCCAGCCTCAGGGGGACAGATGGCTACACCTTC. This sequence encodes CASLRGTDGYTF.

As regards this clone: Other DNA sequences in this specimen translate into the identical CDR3. The chain joins TRBV12-3 or TRBV12-4 to TRBJ1-1; TRBD1 might be the D (5 bases). The CDR3 is 12 residues long. V was trimmed by 3 bases and J by 6 bases, leaving 8 bases between them. CDR3 residues: CASSFGGAEAFF. CDR3 DNA: TGTGCCAGCAGTTTTGGGGGGGCTGAAGCTTTCTTT.

The genes are TRBV4-1 and TRBJ1-5, with a possible D match to TRBD1 (6 bases). V was clipped by 4 bases and J by 2 bases, with 15 bases between them. The CDR3 runs to 16 residues. The germline V gene encodes CDR1 MGHRA and CDR2 YSYEKL. The DNA of the CDR3 is TGCGCCAGCAGCCCGATACAGGGAGGGGGCAATCAGCCCCAGCATTTT. Encoded protein: CASSPIQGGGNQPQHF.

The chain carries TRBV5-1 and TRBJ2-3; D gene unclear. CDR1 is SGHRS, CDR2 YFSETQ, per germline. Trimming left V 1 base short and J 3 bases short, with 12 bases between. CDR3 size: 15 residues. CDR3 nucleotide sequence: TGCGCCAGCAGCTTGAGCACATCCGGGACAGATACGCAGTATTTT. It yields the protein CASSLSTSGTDTQYF.

This chain connects TRBV5-1 to TRBJ2-1; TRBD2 aligns across 11 bases. V trimming: 0 bases; J trimming: 6 bases; junction bases outside the gene matches: 2. The CDR3 contains 15 residues. CDR1 is SGHRS and CDR2 is YFSETQ in the germline V gene. The CDR3 DNA is TGCGCCAGCAGCTTGGCAACTAGCGGGAGCAATGAGCAGTTCTTC. Protein: CASSLATSGSNEQFF.

This rearrangement joins TRBV13 to TRBJ1-2, with 7 bases identical to TRBD1. There are 14 residues in the CDR3. Germline loops: CDR1 PRHDT, CDR2 FYEKMQ (reference sequence). V trimming: 0 bases; J trimming: 4 bases; junction bases outside the gene matches: 2. The CDR3 coding sequence is TGTGCCAGCAGCTTAGGACAGGGGCTCTATGGCTACACCTTC. Its translation is CASSLGQGLYGYTF.